These 10 T cell receptor beta chains were sequenced from one sample in a study of blood T cell repertoires in COVID-19. Only in-frame clones appear in the TCRdb table, and some are missing; sequencing was by immunoSEQ multiplex PCR. Here the sample spans about 190,000 clones, 84% being singletons. Sequenced sample: peripheral blood. These receptors came from a young man with active or convalescent COVID-19.

V is TRBV10-3 and J is TRBJ1-4; 10 bases agree with TRBD1. Germline assignment: CDR1 ENHRY and CDR2 SYGVKD. The CDR3 contains 13 residues. V shed 6 bases and J 6 bases; nucleotides not matched to a gene: 1. The CDR3 nucleotides read TGTGCCATCAGCGACAGGGGGCATGAAAAACTGTTTTTT. Translating gives CAISDRGHEKLFF.

The rearrangement links TRBV11-2 to TRBJ2-1; 9 nucleotides agree with TRBD2. Germline trimming cut 5 bases from V and 8 bases from J; bases unmatched to any gene: 7. The germline gives CDR1 SGHAT, CDR2 FQNNGV. This CDR3 has 14 residues. CDR3: CASSLGLARDEQFF. As DNA, the CDR3 is TGTGCCAGCAGCCTCGGACTAGCGAGGGATGAGCAGTTCTTC.

The CDR3 loop is CASSLTTPGSTEAFF. CDR3 DNA: TGTGCCAGCAGCCTAACGACCCCAGGGTCCACTGAAGCTTTCTTT. The J gene is TRBJ1-1, the V gene TRBV28; D is possibly TRBD1 (5 bases). Trimming stripped 6 bases from V and 4 bases from J, with 18 bases between. This CDR3 contains 15 residues. CDR1 and CDR2 from the germline V gene are MDHEN and SYDVKM.

The rearrangement uses TRBV6-5 and TRBJ2-5, with 13 bases fitting TRBD2. Germline V lookup: CDR1 MNHEY, CDR2 SVGAGI. V was clipped by 6 bases and J by 3 bases; unmatched bases: 1. The CDR3 runs 14 residues. CDR3 in amino acids: CASRTSGGKETQYF. For the CDR3, the DNA is TGTGCCAGCAGGACTAGCGGGGGGAAAGAGACCCAGTACTTC.

The CDR3 bases are TGTGCCTGGAGTGGGAGTTCGAACACTGAAGCTTTCTTT. It encodes CAWSGSSNTEAFF. V usage is TRBV30 and J usage is TRBJ1-1; the D is unclear. The CDR3 covers 13 residues. In germline, CDR1 is GTSNPN, CDR2 SVGIG (reference sequence). V shed 1 base and J shed 1 base, with 7 bases lying between them.

The rearrangement links TRBV7-8 to TRBJ1-4; possibly TRBD1 for D (6 bases). CDR3 size: 15 residues. Germline loops: CDR1 SGHVS, CDR2 FQNEAQ. With 7 bases removed from V and 7 bases from J, the gap between germline ends came to 19 bases. DNA for the CDR3: TGTGCCAGCATCGATAGGGGGGGGGTCGGTGAAAAACTGTTTTTT. This encodes CASIDRGGVGEKLFF.

The V and J genes are TRBV6-5 and TRBJ1-4; the match to TRBD1 covers 12 bases. Germline CDR1 reads MNHEY; CDR2 reads SVGAGI. Trimming took 7 bases from V and 8 from J; bases not matched to a gene: 5. This CDR3 spans 14 amino acids. CDR3 region: CASTLGQGAEKLFF. CDR3 bases: TGTGCCAGCACCCTGGGACAGGGGGCCGAAAAACTGTTTTTT.

The gene calls are TRBV18 and TRBJ1-1; D possibly corresponds to TRBD1 (5 bases). This CDR3 is built from 15 residues. V gave up 4 bases and J gave up 1 base, with 13 bases separating them. The germline gives CDR1 KGHSH, CDR2 LQKENI. The CDR3 DNA is TGTGCCAGCTCACTCTCGGGGGTCGGGAACACTGAAGCTTTCTTT. The encoded protein is CASSLSGVGNTEAFF.

The chain is built from TRBV3-1 (or the pseudogene TRBV3-2) and TRBJ1-4; D ambiguous. Germline V gene lookup returns CDR1 LGHDT and CDR2 YNNKEL (reference sequence). Deletions cut 3 bases from V and 7 bases from J, with 15 bases between. The CDR3 has 15 residues. For the CDR3, the DNA is TGTGCCAGCAGCCACCCCTGGGGAGGTAGTGAAAAACTGTTTTTT. It specifies CASSHPWGGSEKLFF.

The chain carries TRBV11-3 and TRBJ1-6, with D possibly matching TRBD1 (6 bases). Trimming removed 7 bases at V and 10 bases at J, with 17 bases between. The CDR3 runs 14 residues. The V gene's germline CDR1 is SGHNT and CDR2 YENEEA. The CDR3: CASTLQGSRSPLHF. The CDR3, as DNA: TGTGCCAGCACTCTACAGGGTTCTCGATCACCCCTCCACTTT.